The 9 T cell receptor beta chains presented below share a single source sample, sequenced in a study of tumor-infiltrating lymphocytes in localized non-small cell lung cancer. Repertoires were generated with immunoSEQ multiplex PCR, while TCRdb's copy carries only in-frame clones and drops some. Here the sample spans around 12,000 clones, approximately 70% being singletons. Source material: uninvolved lung tissue not adjacent to the tumor. Receptor source: a human donor with non-small cell lung cancer.

About this clone: The same CDR3 also results from other DNA sequences found in this sample. The V call is TRBV27, the J call TRBJ2-7; 8 nucleotides line up with TRBD1. Germline V gives CDR1 MNHEY, CDR2 SMNVEV (reference sequence). V was pared by 3 bases and J by 4 bases, with 5 bases of the junction left unmatched. The CDR3 totals 14 residues. The CDR3 DNA reads as TGTGCCAGCAGTTTCGGGACAGGTCCTTACGAGCAGTACTTC. This translates into CASSFGTGPYEQYF.

This chain joins TRBV6-5 and TRBJ1-1, with a weak D call TRBD1 (5 bases). Germline-derived CDR1 and CDR2 are MNHEY and SVGAGI. This CDR3 region has 12 residues. The V and J ends lost 6 bases and 7 bases respectively, with 12 bases between them. The CDR3 is CASSTIGDEAFF. The CDR3, as DNA: TGTGCCAGCAGCACAATAGGGGATGAAGCTTTCTTT.

The V call is TRBV10-3, the J call TRBJ2-2; 8 nucleotides line up with TRBD1. The CDR3 is 15 residues long. J lost 8 bases, V lost 3 bases, and 8 bases had no gene match. Germline-derived CDR1 and CDR2 are ENHRY and SYGVKD. The CDR3: CAISEMDRAIGELFF. The CDR3 coding sequence is TGTGCCATCAGTGAAATGGACAGGGCCATTGGGGAGCTGTTTTTT.

This rearrangement joins TRBV7-2 to TRBJ1-1; D is unclear. The V end lost 1 base, the J end lost 1 base, and 10 bases lay between the germline ends. CDR1 and CDR2 (germline): SGHTA, FQGNSA. This CDR3 has 15 residues. For the CDR3, the DNA is TGTGCCAGCAGCTTAGTTGGGATAGGGAACACTGAAGCTTTCTTT. As protein: CASSLVGIGNTEAFF.

A few counts support this clone. This chain joins TRBV29-1 and TRBJ2-7, with D possibly TRBD2 on 6 matching bases. With 4 bases removed from V and 2 bases from J, the gap between germline ends came to 18 bases. The CDR3 covers 15 residues. The germline V gene has CDR1 SQVTM and CDR2 ANQGSEA. The CDR3 nucleotides read TGCAGCGTTGGGGCTACGGGACTCCGTCCCTACGAGCAGTACTTC. This gives the protein CSVGATGLRPYEQYF.

The chain has TRBV6-5 and TRBJ2-1; TRBD1 aligns across 7 bases. Germline trimming cut 6 bases from V and 7 bases from J; bases unmatched to any gene: 12. Looked up from germline, CDR1 is MNHEY and CDR2 is SVGAGI. This CDR3 spans 15 amino acids. The CDR3 DNA reads as TGTGCCAGCAGACGTCCGGGACAGAGTAAAAATGAGCAGTTCTTC. It is translated as CASRRPGQSKNEQFF.

The chain carries TRBV7-2 and TRBJ1-4; a possible D gene is TRBD1 (5 bases). With 3 bases removed from V and 3 bases from J, the gap between germline ends came to 11 bases. The CDR3 consists of 15 residues. Germline lookup yields CDR1 SGHTA and CDR2 FQGNSA. The CDR3 region has the DNA TGTGCCAGCAGCTTTGTTGCAGGGCCTAATGAAAAACTGTTTTTT. Translation: CASSFVAGPNEKLFF.

The rearrangement uses TRBV7-9 and TRBJ1-3; no clear D gene. Trimming took 5 bases from V and 0 from J, leaving 11 bases between them. The CDR3 has 15 amino acids. The germline gives CDR1 SEHNR, CDR2 FQNEAQ (reference sequence). This CDR3 is CASSRLGDSGNTIYF. The DNA of the CDR3 is TGTGCCAGCAGCCGACTTGGAGACTCTGGAAACACCATATATTTT.

This chain connects TRBV4-3 to TRBJ1-3; D is uncertain. Germline lookup yields CDR1 LGHNA and CDR2 YSLEER. This CDR3 comprises 13 residues. V was clipped by 5 bases and J by 4 bases, with 9 bases between them. The CDR3 bases are TGCGCCAGCAGCACTAATGGGGGAAACACCATATATTTT. It codes for CASSTNGGNTIYF.